The 27 T cell receptor beta chains listed next were all sequenced from one sample in a study of control samples from healthy donors and cancer patients. Using immunoSEQ multiplex PCR, the repertoire was profiled, and TCRdb retains in-frame clones only, with some absent. Among around 150,000 clones listed, about 94% were seen once. The sequenced sample was blood. These receptors originate from a woman aged 40 to 55 in good health.

Worth noting for this clone: The same CDR3 can be traced to other DNA sequences in this sample. The chain employs TRBV12-3 or TRBV12-4 and TRBJ2-5; no definite D call. The ends were cut back, 3 bases at V and 4 bases at J, with 6 bases in the middle. The length of the CDR3 is 12 residues. This CDR3 is CASSLSRETQYF. The CDR3 DNA follows: TGTGCCAGCAGTTTGTCTCGAGAGACCCAGTACTTC.

This chain connects TRBV6-5 to TRBJ2-1; D may be TRBD2 (6 bases). V shed 10 bases and J shed 4 bases, with 17 bases lying between them. The CDR3 is made up of 14 amino acids. The germline gives CDR1 MNHEY, CDR2 SVGAGI. The chain's CDR3 is CATRIGGEYNEQFF. CDR3 DNA sequence: TGTGCCACCCGAATCGGCGGGGAGTACAATGAGCAGTTCTTC.

The chain carries TRBV12-3 or TRBV12-4 and TRBJ1-5; no definite D call. Trimming left V 6 bases short and J 3 bases short, with 6 bases between. The CDR3 contains 12 residues. CDR3 nucleotides: TGTGCCAGCAGCCTTTACAATCAGCCCCAGCATTTT. Translated, it gives CASSLYNQPQHF.

The chain couples TRBV2 to TRBJ1-4; D not resolved. Trimming left V 6 bases short and J 0 bases short, with 8 bases between. CDR3 length equals 14 residues. Germline CDR1 is SNHLY and CDR2 is FYNNEI. The CDR3 DNA follows: TGTGCCAGCAGGGACGGGTCAACTAATGAAAAACTGTTTTTT. Translated: CASRDGSTNEKLFF.

The chain links TRBV9 to TRBJ2-1, with no clear D. Germline V gene lookup returns CDR1 SGDLS and CDR2 YYNGEE. V gave up 4 bases and J gave up 13 bases, with 21 bases separating them. The CDR3 covers 14 residues. The chain's CDR3 is CASSSTAAYKIQFF. CDR3 in DNA: TGTGCCAGCAGCTCCACGGCAGCCTACAAAATTCAGTTCTTC.

V is TRBV2 and J is TRBJ2-1, with D unresolved. V was shortened by 1 base and J by 10 bases, with 20 bases between the two germline ends. Germline CDR1 is SNHLY and CDR2 is FYNNEI. The CDR3 runs 16 residues. The CDR3 region has the DNA TGTGCCAGCAGTGAAGGGATTAATAGACCTAGGCGAGAGCAGTTCTTC. Residues: CASSEGINRPRREQFF.

The J gene is TRBJ2-3, the V gene TRBV7-9; tentatively, D is TRBD2 (6 bases). V lost 4 bases, J lost 3 bases, and 17 bases lay in between. Per germline, CDR1 SEHNR and CDR2 FQNEAQ (reference sequence). This CDR3 is built from 16 residues. CDR3 sequence (DNA): TGTGCCAGCAGCTCCTACCGGGACGGAGGGACAGATACGCAGTATTTT. This sequence encodes CASSSYRDGGTDTQYF.

The chain is built from TRBV7-9 and TRBJ2-7; D is possibly TRBD2 (6 bases). The V end was cut by 1 base, the J end by 5 bases, with 18 bases between. Germline CDR1 and CDR2: SEHNR and FQNEAQ (reference sequence). This CDR3 has 16 amino acids. CDR3 in DNA: TGTGCCAGCAGCTTAGTAGGGTCCGGAGGGATCCACGAGCAGTACTTC. Residues: CASSLVGSGGIHEQYF.

The table lists this clone with a few counts. DNA of the CDR3: TGTGCCAGCATCAGGGGGTCTACTAATGAAAAACTGTTTTTT. It translates to CASIRGSTNEKLFF. The V gene is TRBV6-4, the J gene TRBJ1-4; 7 nucleotides agree with TRBD1. CDR1 is MRHNA, CDR2 SNTAGT, per germline. The trim removed 7 bases at V and 2 bases at J, leaving 4 bases unmatched. The CDR3 totals 14 residues.

Here the CDR3 reads CSARDTDAPQHF. The CDR3 DNA is TGCAGCGCCCGGGACACGGACGCGCCCCAGCATTTT. This rearrangement joins TRBV29-1 to TRBJ1-5; a possible D gene is TRBD1 (6 bases). From germline, CDR1 is SQVTM and CDR2 ANQGSEA. The V end lost 7 bases, the J end lost 9 bases, and 16 bases lay between the germline ends. This CDR3 is built from 12 residues. Based on the CDR3 plus reference TRBV29-1 and TRBJ1-5, the full variable domain is SAVISQKPSRDICQRGTSLTIQCQVDSQVTMMFWYRQQPGQSLTLIATANQGSEATYESGFVIDKFPISRPNLTFSTLTVSNMSPEDSSIYLCSARDTDAPQHFGDGTRLSIL.

The V gene is TRBV15, the J gene TRBJ2-2; D uncertain. Trimming cost V 0 bases and J 6 bases, with 8 bases left between them. Per the germline V gene, CDR1 is LNHNV and CDR2 is YYDKDF (reference sequence). The CDR3 extends over 14 amino acids. The CDR3 DNA reads as TGTGCCACCAGCAGAGATTACTTCCCCGGGGAGCTGTTTTTT. This sequence encodes CATSRDYFPGELFF.

This chain joins TRBV19 and TRBJ1-5; D ambiguous. The CDR3 runs 14 residues. Trimming took off 3 bases at V and 1 base at J, with 7 bases between the two ends. CDR1 and CDR2 (germline): LNHDA, SQIVND (reference sequence). CDR3: CASSIAQSNQPQHF. As DNA, the CDR3 is TGTGCCAGTAGTATCGCCCAGAGCAATCAGCCCCAGCATTTT.

This chain uses TRBV5-4 with TRBJ2-7; D is possibly TRBD1 (5 bases). Germline V gene data show CDR1 as SGHNT and CDR2 as YYREEE (reference sequence). The ends were cut back, 0 bases at V and 0 bases at J, with 10 bases in the middle. The CDR3 has 15 amino acids. The CDR3 nucleotides read TGTGCCAGCAGCTTGGACAACAGGTACTCCTACGAGCAGTACTTC. This encodes CASSLDNRYSYEQYF. The full variable domain, its missing parts supplied by reference TRBV5-4 and TRBJ2-7, is ETGVTQSPTHLIKTRGQQVTLRCSSQSGHNTVSWYQQALGQGPQFIFQYYREEENGRGNFPPRFSGLQFPNYSSELNVNALELDDSALYLCASSLDNRYSYEQYFGPGTRLTVT.

The V gene is TRBV12-3 or TRBV12-4, the J gene TRBJ2-1; the D gene is possibly TRBD1 (6 bases). The CDR3 is made up of 13 amino acids. Between the trimmed V and J ends, which lost 5 bases and 4 bases, there was a span of 9 bases. Written as DNA, the CDR3 is TGTGCCAGCAGTCTTGGACAGTACAATGAGCAGTTCTTC. It is translated as CASSLGQYNEQFF.

V and J are TRBV12-5 and TRBJ1-1; D is ambiguous. This CDR3 is 17 amino acids long. Per the germline V gene, CDR1 is LGHNT and CDR2 is FRNRAP. V was cut by 2 bases and J by 1 base, with 17 bases left in between. The CDR3 bases are TGTGCTAGTGGTTTGTCTGGGTTTCTTAGAGAGAACACTGAAGCTTTCTTT. Translated: CASGLSGFLRENTEAFF.

This clone has just one count. Other DNA sequences within the sample encode an identical CDR3. V and J are TRBV5-1 and TRBJ1-1; no reliable D call. The CDR3 runs to 14 residues. Germline V gene sequence: CDR1 SGHRS, CDR2 YFSETQ. With 0 bases removed from V and 0 bases from J, the gap between germline ends came to 6 bases. CDR3 coding DNA: TGCGCCAGCAGCTTGGGGACCGTGAACACTGAAGCTTTCTTT. Translated: CASSLGTVNTEAFF.

V gene TRBV6-5 combines with J gene TRBJ1-5, with 7 bases identical to TRBD1. V shed 2 bases, J shed 1 base, and the junction held 2 bases outside the gene matches. Germline V gene lookup returns CDR1 MNHEY and CDR2 SVGAGI. The CDR3 extends over 15 amino acids. CDR3 nucleotide sequence: TGTGCCAGCAGTTACCAGGGACAGAGCAATCAGCCCCAGCATTTT. This translates into CASSYQGQSNQPQHF.

V usage is TRBV4-2 and J usage is TRBJ1-2; D is undetermined. CDR1 and CDR2 from the germline V gene are LGHNA and YNFKEQ. Trimming took 0 bases from V and 8 from J, leaving 13 bases between them. The CDR3 loop spans 14 amino acids. The CDR3 protein is CASSQDGRVLGYTF. The DNA of the CDR3 is TGTGCCAGCAGCCAAGATGGCCGAGTTCTCGGCTACACCTTC.

The chain combines TRBV5-6 with TRBJ1-2, with D perhaps matching TRBD1 (6 bases). V was trimmed by 1 base and J by 3 bases, leaving 16 bases between them. Germline V gives CDR1 SGHDT, CDR2 YYEEEE. The CDR3 consists of 16 residues. CDR3 amino acids: CASSLLFSRQDYGYTF. The CDR3 bases are TGTGCCAGCAGCTTGTTATTTTCGCGACAGGACTATGGCTACACCTTC.

The rearrangement links TRBV5-4 to TRBJ2-3; 8 bases line up with TRBD1. The trim removed 0 bases at V and 5 bases at J, leaving 8 bases unmatched. The germline CDR1 and CDR2 sequences are SGHNT and YYREEE (reference sequence). The CDR3 is 16 residues long. CDR3 sequence reads: CASSLEVTGEGDTQYF. For the CDR3, the DNA is TGTGCCAGCAGCTTGGAGGTGACAGGGGAAGGAGATACGCAGTATTTT.

This CDR3 reads CASSQDPGQAYNEQFF. CDR3 coding DNA: TGCGCCAGCAGCCAAGATCCGGGACAGGCTTACAATGAGCAGTTCTTC. The genes are TRBV4-1 and TRBJ2-1, with TRBD1 matching 8 bases. The CDR3 totals 16 residues. CDR1 MGHRA and CDR2 YSYEKL come from the germline V gene. Unmatched junction bases numbered 5, after V lost 0 bases and J lost 4 bases.

The V gene is TRBV7-2, the J gene TRBJ1-2; D call uncertain. The CDR3 has 15 residues. Trimming cost V 1 base and J 4 bases, with 13 bases left between them. CDR1 is SGHTA and CDR2 is FQGNSA in the germline V gene. Written as DNA, the CDR3 is TGTGCCAGCAGCTTAGAGGGCCATGGGGTCTATGGCTACACCTTC. It encodes CASSLEGHGVYGYTF.

V usage is TRBV2 and J usage is TRBJ1-1, with 7 nucleotides matching TRBD1. The length of the CDR3 is 15 residues. Germline loops: CDR1 SNHLY, CDR2 FYNNEI. V lost 2 bases and J lost 6; bases outside the gene matches: 9. The CDR3 is CASSERGQSLAEAFF. The DNA for the CDR3 is TGTGCCAGCAGTGAACGGGGACAGTCGTTGGCTGAAGCTTTCTTT.

This clone was observed at least ten times. The rearrangement uses TRBV6-2 or TRBV6-3 and TRBJ2-2; D is perhaps TRBD1 (6 bases). CDR3 size: 17 residues. Germline lookup yields CDR1 MNHEY and CDR2 SVGEGT. Trimming removed 2 bases from V and 0 bases from J, with 13 bases in between. CDR3 coding DNA: TGTGCCAGCAGTTACCCCCGGACAGCCGCGAACACCGGGGAGCTGTTTTTT. It is translated as CASSYPRTAANTGELFF.

The chain recombines TRBV3-1 (or the pseudogene TRBV3-2) with TRBJ1-3; D not certain. This CDR3 has 13 amino acids. The germline CDR1 and CDR2 sequences are LGHDT and YNNKEL (reference sequence). The ends were cut back, 2 bases at V and 6 bases at J, with 8 bases in the middle. CDR3: CASSQQVENTIYF. The CDR3 DNA reads TGTGCCAGCAGCCAACAGGTCGAAAACACCATATATTTT.

The chain uses TRBV6-5 and TRBJ1-2, with TRBD1 matching over 7 bases. This CDR3 has 14 residues. The germline V gene encodes CDR1 MNHEY and CDR2 SVGAGI. V lost 7 bases to trimming and J lost 9 bases; unmatched junction nucleotides: 14. This CDR3 is CASTQGPLDLRYTF. DNA for the CDR3: TGTGCCAGCACACAGGGGCCCCTGGATTTGCGCTACACCTTC.

The chain carries TRBV7-9 and TRBJ2-7, with a possible D match to TRBD2 (6 bases). CDR1 is SEHNR and CDR2 is FQNEAQ in the germline V gene (reference sequence). The CDR3 has 12 residues. V was shortened by 5 bases and J by 6 bases, with 11 bases between the two germline ends. The CDR3 sequence is CASSLGTPEQYF. In DNA form, the CDR3 reads TGTGCCAGCAGCCTCGGGACTCCCGAGCAGTACTTC. Full variable domain (rest looked up from reference TRBV7-9 and TRBJ2-7): DTGVSQNPRHKITKRGQNVTFRCDPISEHNRLYWYRQTLGQGPEFLTYFQNEAQLEKSRLLSDRFSAERPKGSFSTLEIQRTEQGDSAMYLCASSLGTPEQYFGPGTRLTVT.